Listed below are T cell receptor beta chains from one sample, sequenced in a study of cytomegalovirus exposure and HLA in healthy donors. The protocol was immunoSEQ multiplex PCR, while the TCRdb copy is restricted to in-frame clones and leaves out a portion. The sample contains 150,000 to 200,000 clones, approximately 96% of which appear only once. The sequenced sample consisted of PBMCs. These TCRs come from a woman between 18 and 30 years old in good health and CMV-seronegative. Each CDR3 is given with its conserved first and last residue. Fields, in order: D gene, V gene, J gene, clone size, CDR3 DNA, CDR3 protein. The D gene is left open where the match is weak. The size of a clone is reported for some rows only, either as once, few or many, or as a class for expanded clones.

d_call: NA
v_call: TRBV7-9
j_call: TRBJ2-1
clone_size: NA
cdr3_nt: TGTGCCAGCAGCCCTCAGGGCGGTCCCTCCTACAATGAGCAGTTCTTC
cdr3_aa: CASSPQGGPSYNEQFF

d_call: TRBD1
v_call: TRBV29-1
j_call: TRBJ2-7
clone_size: once
cdr3_nt: TGCAGCGTAGACACGGGACAGGGGTCCTACGAGCAGTACTTC
cdr3_aa: CSVDTGQGSYEQYF

d_call: NA
v_call: TRBV12-5
j_call: TRBJ2-5
clone_size: NA
cdr3_nt: TGTGCTAGTGGTTTGGTACAATGGGTGGAGGGAGAGACCCAGTACTTC
cdr3_aa: CASGLVQWVEGETQYF

d_call: NA
v_call: TRBV15
j_call: TRBJ2-1
clone_size: NA
cdr3_nt: TGTGCCACCCTAACCACAGGGCTCCCCTACGCTGAGCAGTTCTTC
cdr3_aa: CATLTTGLPYAEQFF

d_call: NA
v_call: TRBV9
j_call: TRBJ1-1
clone_size: NA
cdr3_nt: TGTGCCAGCAGCGAGGGACACGAGAACACTGAAGCTTTCTTT
cdr3_aa: CASSEGHENTEAFF

d_call: NA
v_call: TRBV5-4
j_call: TRBJ1-2
clone_size: NA
cdr3_nt: TGTGCCAGCAGCCCAGGGGTATCCAAAGTTTTTGGCTACACCTTC
cdr3_aa: CASSPGVSKVFGYTF

d_call: NA
v_call: TRBV11-2
j_call: TRBJ1-4
clone_size: NA
cdr3_nt: TGTGCCAGCAGCTTAGCCGGGATTAATGAAAAACTGTTTTTT
cdr3_aa: CASSLAGINEKLFF

d_call: TRBD1
v_call: TRBV29-1
j_call: TRBJ1-2
clone_size: NA
cdr3_nt: TGCAGCGTTGTCGGAGACGGACAGGGGACAAAAGGCTACACCTTC
cdr3_aa: CSVVGDGQGTKGYTF

d_call: TRBD2
v_call: TRBV7-2
j_call: TRBJ2-3
clone_size: NA
cdr3_nt: TGTGCCAGCAGCTTACTACTAGCGGGGATCACAGATACGCAGTATTTT
cdr3_aa: CASSLLLAGITDTQYF

d_call: TRBD1
v_call: TRBV7-6
j_call: TRBJ2-7
clone_size: NA
cdr3_nt: TGTGCCAGCAGCCCGGGACAGGCGATCGCCTACGAGCAGTACTTC
cdr3_aa: CASSPGQAIAYEQYF

d_call: NA
v_call: TRBV7-7
j_call: TRBJ2-2
clone_size: NA
cdr3_nt: TGTGCTACCTTCGACACGGACACCGGGGAGCTGTTTTTT
cdr3_aa: CATFDTDTGELFF

d_call: NA
v_call: TRBV6-1
j_call: TRBJ2-6
clone_size: NA
cdr3_nt: TGTGCCAGCAGGGACTCGTACTCTGGGGCCAACGTCCTGACTTTC
cdr3_aa: CASRDSYSGANVLTF

d_call: NA
v_call: TRBV7-6
j_call: TRBJ2-7
clone_size: NA
cdr3_nt: TGTGCCAGCAGCCAAAAGGACTCCGACCATTACGAGCAGTACTTC
cdr3_aa: CASSQKDSDHYEQYF

d_call: NA
v_call: TRBV19
j_call: TRBJ1-5
clone_size: once
cdr3_nt: TGTGCCAGTGGGCTACAAAAGCTGGCGGGAGGTCAGCCCCAGCATTTT
cdr3_aa: CASGLQKLAGGQPQHF

d_call: TRBD1
v_call: TRBV2
j_call: TRBJ1-6
clone_size: NA
cdr3_nt: TGTGCCAGCAGTGTTAGGACAGGGCTTTCACCCCTCCACTTT
cdr3_aa: CASSVRTGLSPLHF

d_call: NA
v_call: TRBV19
j_call: TRBJ2-5
clone_size: NA
cdr3_nt: TGTGCCAGCGGGGGGCAGTTCGTGGAGACCCAGTACTTC
cdr3_aa: CASGGQFVETQYF

d_call: TRBD1
v_call: TRBV10-3
j_call: TRBJ1-2
clone_size: NA
cdr3_nt: TGTGCCATCAGTGAAACAGGGGAGGTGTATGGCTACACCTTC
cdr3_aa: CAISETGEVYGYTF

d_call: TRBD1
v_call: TRBV14
j_call: TRBJ2-2
clone_size: NA
cdr3_nt: TGTGCCAGCAGCCGGGACAGAGTTAACACCGGGGAGCTGTTTTTT
cdr3_aa: CASSRDRVNTGELFF

d_call: NA
v_call: TRBV6-4
j_call: TRBJ2-2
clone_size: NA
cdr3_nt: TGTGCCAGCAGTGCTAAACAGGGGAACACCGGGGAGCTGTTTTTT
cdr3_aa: CASSAKQGNTGELFF

d_call: TRBD1
v_call: TRBV5-1
j_call: TRBJ1-1
clone_size: NA
cdr3_nt: TGCGCCAGCAGCTCTGACAGGGACACTGAAGCTTTCTTT
cdr3_aa: CASSSDRDTEAFF

d_call: TRBD2
v_call: TRBV5-1
j_call: TRBJ2-7
clone_size: once
cdr3_nt: TGCGCCAGCCGCCTAGGCGGGGGGTTCTACGAGCAGTACTTC
cdr3_aa: CASRLGGGFYEQYF

d_call: NA
v_call: TRBV19
j_call: TRBJ2-3
clone_size: NA
cdr3_nt: TGTGCCAGTAGTCCCGAGCCCGGTAGAGCAGATACGCAGTATTTT
cdr3_aa: CASSPEPGRADTQYF

d_call: NA
v_call: TRBV13
j_call: TRBJ2-7
clone_size: NA
cdr3_nt: TGTGCCAGCAGCTTAGGAGGGGAACAGTACGAGCAGTACTTC
cdr3_aa: CASSLGGEQYEQYF

d_call: NA
v_call: TRBV7-9
j_call: TRBJ1-2
clone_size: NA
cdr3_nt: TGTGCCAGCAGCTTAGCCCTTATAAAGACAGAGCTCTATGGCTACACCTTC
cdr3_aa: CASSLALIKTELYGYTF

d_call: NA
v_call: TRBV2
j_call: TRBJ2-2
clone_size: NA
cdr3_nt: TGTGCCAGCAGTGGACGCAGGGCGAGCACCGGGGAGCTGTTTTTT
cdr3_aa: CASSGRRASTGELFF

d_call: NA
v_call: TRBV4-3
j_call: TRBJ1-5
clone_size: NA
cdr3_nt: TGCGCCAGCAGCCAAGAAATTCCAGGGCGTAACAATCAGCCCCAGCATTTT
cdr3_aa: CASSQEIPGRNNQPQHF

d_call: NA
v_call: TRBV27
j_call: TRBJ1-1
clone_size: NA
cdr3_nt: TGTGCCACCAAGACAGGCGTGAACACTGAAGCTTTCTTT
cdr3_aa: CATKTGVNTEAFF

d_call: NA
v_call: TRBV19
j_call: TRBJ2-1
clone_size: NA
cdr3_nt: TGTGCCAGTAGTATAGCACAGTACAATGAGCAGTTCTTC
cdr3_aa: CASSIAQYNEQFF

d_call: NA
v_call: TRBV7-2
j_call: TRBJ1-6
clone_size: once
cdr3_nt: TGTGCCACCTCCCCGGGACTGAGCGGGAATTCACCCCTCCACTTT
cdr3_aa: CATSPGLSGNSPLHF

d_call: NA
v_call: TRBV6-6
j_call: TRBJ2-3
clone_size: NA
cdr3_nt: TGTGCCAGCACTGTCTCCGACTTCACTAGCACAGATACGCAGTATTTT
cdr3_aa: CASTVSDFTSTDTQYF

d_call: TRBD1
v_call: TRBV19
j_call: TRBJ1-5
clone_size: NA
cdr3_nt: TGTGCCAGTAGTACCTCCGACAGGGTTAATCAGCCCCAGCATTTT
cdr3_aa: CASSTSDRVNQPQHF

d_call: TRBD2
v_call: TRBV11-3
j_call: TRBJ2-7
clone_size: NA
cdr3_nt: TGTGCCAGCAGCTTAGAGGAGACTAGCGGGGGGGCCAGCTGCGAGCAGTACTTC
cdr3_aa: CASSLEETSGGASCEQYF

d_call: TRBD1
v_call: TRBV13
j_call: TRBJ2-7
clone_size: NA
cdr3_nt: TGTGCCAGCAGCATAAGGGACAGGGGGCTCCACGAGCAGTACTTC
cdr3_aa: CASSIRDRGLHEQYF

d_call: NA
v_call: TRBV19
j_call: TRBJ1-3
clone_size: NA
cdr3_nt: TGTGCCAGTAGTATATCGCCAGGAACCTCTGGAAACACCATATATTTT
cdr3_aa: CASSISPGTSGNTIYF

d_call: TRBD1
v_call: TRBV5-1
j_call: TRBJ1-1
clone_size: NA
cdr3_nt: TGCGCCAGCAGCCCTTCCGGACAGGCCCCGACGAACACTGAAGCTTTCTTT
cdr3_aa: CASSPSGQAPTNTEAFF

d_call: NA
v_call: TRBV4-1
j_call: TRBJ1-1
clone_size: NA
cdr3_nt: TGCGCCAGCAGCCAAGTTTCCCAGGGGTGGGCTTTCTTT
cdr3_aa: CASSQVSQGWAFF

d_call: TRBD2
v_call: TRBV18
j_call: TRBJ2-2
clone_size: NA
cdr3_nt: TGTGCCAGCTCACCCTCCGGACTAGACCGCAGCGGGGAGCTGTTTTTT
cdr3_aa: CASSPSGLDRSGELFF

d_call: NA
v_call: TRBV5-1
j_call: TRBJ1-1
clone_size: NA
cdr3_nt: TGCGCCAGCAGCTTGGGGACCGTGAGGGACACTGAAGCTTTCTTT
cdr3_aa: CASSLGTVRDTEAFF

d_call: TRBD1
v_call: TRBV11-2
j_call: TRBJ2-7
clone_size: NA
cdr3_nt: TGTGCCAGCAGCTTACAGGGGGCCGAGCAGTACTTC
cdr3_aa: CASSLQGAEQYF

d_call: NA
v_call: TRBV7-9
j_call: TRBJ1-5
clone_size: few
cdr3_nt: TGTGCCAGCAGCATGGGCGGGCGCAATCAGCCCCAGCATTTT
cdr3_aa: CASSMGGRNQPQHF

d_call: NA
v_call: TRBV7-2
j_call: TRBJ1-2
clone_size: NA
cdr3_nt: TGTGCCAGCAGTTCAGAGGGGGTAGACTATGGCTACACCTTC
cdr3_aa: CASSSEGVDYGYTF

d_call: TRBD2
v_call: TRBV4-2
j_call: TRBJ2-5
clone_size: once
cdr3_nt: TGTGCCAGCAGCGACCGGGAGGGAGGAGAGACCCAGTACTTC
cdr3_aa: CASSDREGGETQYF

d_call: NA
v_call: TRBV30
j_call: TRBJ2-1
clone_size: NA
cdr3_nt: TGTGCCTGGAACCGGGAGAGCTCCTACAATGAGCAGTTCTTC
cdr3_aa: CAWNRESSYNEQFF

d_call: NA
v_call: TRBV7-6
j_call: TRBJ1-6
clone_size: NA
cdr3_nt: TGTGCCAGCAGCGCGGGGAGTAATCAAAATTCACCCCTCCACTTT
cdr3_aa: CASSAGSNQNSPLHF

d_call: TRBD1
v_call: TRBV6-5
j_call: TRBJ1-6
clone_size: once
cdr3_nt: TGTGCCAGCACTCGGGACAGGAATTCACCCCTCCACTTT
cdr3_aa: CASTRDRNSPLHF